These 19 T cell receptor beta chains originate from one sample sequenced in a study of T cell changes during pregnancy in multiple sclerosis. This table comes from immunoSEQ multiplex PCR, and its TCRdb copy is limited to in-frame clones, with some not included. This table holds about 36,000 clones, 93% found once. The sequencing here drew on CD4+ T cells from peripheral blood mononuclear cells, taken in the first trimester of pregnancy. The receptors derive from a female donor with multiple sclerosis, enrolled in a pregnancy study.

V and J are TRBV19 and TRBJ1-5; TRBD1 matches 9 bases. CDR1 is LNHDA and CDR2 is SQIVND in the germline V gene (reference sequence). V trimming: 3 bases; J trimming: 6 bases; junction bases outside the gene matches: 3. CDR3 size: 14 residues. The CDR3 coding sequence is TGTGCCAGTAGTATCCTGGGACAGGGTCAGCCCCAGCATTTT. As protein: CASSILGQGQPQHF.

This clone was counted once. In nucleotides, the CDR3 is TGTGCCAGTCGTTCACTAGGCCGAATCACCGGGGAGCTGTTTTTT. Translated: CASRSLGRITGELFF. V usage is TRBV5-3 and J usage is TRBJ2-2; the D gene is possibly TRBD2 (5 bases). TRBV5-3 carries the ORF label, with uncertain function. Trimming took 8 bases from V and 4 from J, leaving 18 bases between them. The CDR3 loop spans 15 amino acids.

This chain joins TRBV30 and TRBJ2-7; tentative D call: TRBD2 (5 bases). V shed 5 bases and J shed 7 bases, with 21 bases lying between them. CDR3 length: 14 residues. CDR1 and CDR2 (germline): GTSNPN, SVGIG (reference sequence). This CDR3 reads CAWSGLLKGGEQYF. In nucleotides, the CDR3 is TGTGCCTGGTCCGGACTCCTTAAGGGTGGAGAGCAGTACTTC.

The chain is built from TRBV28 and TRBJ1-1, with D perhaps TRBD1 (6 bases). CDR1 and CDR2 (germline): MDHEN, SYDVKM. The CDR3 has 14 amino acids. V lost 2 bases and J lost 10, with 17 bases in between. DNA of the CDR3: TGTGCCAGCAGTTTAGTATCGGGGGGCGCGGGAGCTTTCTTT. This encodes CASSLVSGGAGAFF.

This chain links TRBV4-3 with TRBJ1-6; perhaps TRBD1 as D (6 bases). The CDR3 is 14 residues long. Per germline, CDR1 LGHNA and CDR2 YSLEER. Trimming took off 5 bases at V and 7 bases at J, with 12 bases between the two ends. The DNA for the CDR3 is TGCGCCAGCAGCACCTGGACAGCCAATTCACCCCTCCACTTT. Encoded protein: CASSTWTANSPLHF.

Notes on this clone: One end of the junction does not line up with germline, which may come from a read error. The CDR3 reads CASRIGGGSSPLHF. The CDR3 nucleotides read TGTGCCAGTAGAATAGGGGGCGGGAGTTCACCCCTCCACTTT. The V call is TRBV19, the J call TRBJ1-6; 7 bases line up with TRBD1. CDR3 size: 14 residues. Germline CDR1 reads LNHDA; CDR2 reads SQIVND (reference sequence).

The chain joins TRBV5-1 to TRBJ2-1; the D gene is possibly TRBD1 (5 bases). Germline CDR1 is SGHRS and CDR2 is YFSETQ. V lost 2 bases and J lost 5, with 20 bases in between. The CDR3 is made up of 17 amino acids. The CDR3 spells CASSLVTGPLGNNEQFF. Written as DNA, the CDR3 is TGCGCCAGCAGCTTAGTCACAGGACCGTTAGGGAACAATGAGCAGTTCTTC.

The chain is built from TRBV6-5 and TRBJ1-3; the D is unclear. The CDR3 covers 14 residues. Germline CDR1 and CDR2: MNHEY and SVGAGI. Trimming took 5 bases from V and 6 from J, leaving 14 bases between them. The CDR3 DNA reads as TGTGCCAGCAGTCCGCGCAGGCTTGAAAACACCATATATTTT. Residues: CASSPRRLENTIYF.

This chain links TRBV15 with TRBJ1-5; D is ambiguous. Between the trimmed V and J ends, which lost 0 bases and 3 bases, there was a span of 6 bases. The germline V gene has CDR1 LNHNV and CDR2 YYDKDF (reference sequence). CDR3 size: 14 residues. CDR3 coding DNA: TGTGCCACCAGCAGAGACGTTTCCAATCAGCCCCAGCATTTT. As protein: CATSRDVSNQPQHF.

This chain uses TRBV5-5 with TRBJ1-2; tentatively, D is TRBD1 (6 bases). Trimming shortened V by 6 bases and J by 7 bases, and 19 bases separated the two germline ends. The CDR3 is made up of 14 amino acids. Germline V CDR1 and CDR2: SGHKS, YYEKEE (reference sequence). CDR3 DNA sequence: TGTGCCAGCAACTCTTTGTCGGGACACCTTGGCTACACCTTC. This translates into CASNSLSGHLGYTF.

This clone turned up a few times. The chain employs TRBV14 and TRBJ2-7; no clear D gene. CDR3 length: 12 amino acids. The V gene lost 3 bases and the J gene lost 4 bases, with 7 bases spanning the gap. Per germline, CDR1 SGHDN and CDR2 FVKESK. In DNA form, the CDR3 reads TGTGCCAGCAGCCATTGGAGTTACGAGCAGTACTTC. Amino acids: CASSHWSYEQYF.

This clone was detected only once. V is TRBV28 and J is TRBJ2-3; the D gene is possibly TRBD2 (6 bases). The V gene lost 8 bases and the J gene lost 4 bases, with 19 bases spanning the gap. The V gene's germline CDR1 is MDHEN and CDR2 SYDVKM. The length of the CDR3 is 15 residues. CDR3 sequence (DNA): TGTGCCAGCGGGGGGTCGGGAGCGGGTGCAGATACGCAGTATTTT. It codes for CASGGSGAGADTQYF. Based on the CDR3 plus reference TRBV28 and TRBJ2-3, the full variable domain is DVKVTQSSRYLVKRTGEKVFLECVQDMDHENMFWYRQDPGLGLRLIYFSYDVKMKEKGDIPEGYSVSREKKERFSLILESASTNQTSMYLCASGGSGAGADTQYFGPGTRLTVL.

This clone was observed a few times. The chain carries TRBV7-3 and TRBJ1-1, with D possibly being TRBD1 (5 bases). With 2 bases removed from V and 1 base from J, the gap between germline ends came to 8 bases. CDR1 and CDR2 (germline): SGHTA, FQGTGA. This CDR3 contains 14 residues. The CDR3 sequence: CASSLGAPNTEAFF. Written as DNA, the CDR3 is TGTGCCAGCAGCTTAGGGGCCCCGAACACTGAAGCTTTCTTT.

The chain links TRBV6-5 to TRBJ1-2; possibly TRBD1 for D (5 bases). The germline gives CDR1 MNHEY, CDR2 SVGAGI. CDR3 length equals 13 residues. Trimming removed 8 bases from V and 0 bases from J, with 10 bases in between. The CDR3 loop reads CASGGASNYGYTF. CDR3 in DNA: TGTGCCAGCGGCGGGGCGTCTAACTATGGCTACACCTTC.

The chain is built from TRBV18 and TRBJ2-5, with a weak D call TRBD1 (5 bases). The CDR3 consists of 16 residues. Deletions cut 0 bases from V and 1 base from J, with 12 bases between. Germline CDR1 and CDR2: KGHSH and LQKENI. The CDR3 DNA is TGTGCCAGCTCACCACCGAGCAGGGTGACCCAAGAGACCCAGTACTTC. It yields the protein CASSPPSRVTQETQYF.

This chain connects TRBV11-2 to TRBJ2-7; no clear D. CDR1 SGHAT and CDR2 FQNNGV come from the germline V gene. The V and J ends lost 1 base and 3 bases respectively, with 10 bases between them. The CDR3 is 14 residues long. In DNA, the CDR3 is TGTGCCAGCAGCTTAGCGCCAGGTATCTACGAGCAGTACTTC. Amino acids: CASSLAPGIYEQYF.

This chain joins TRBV7-2 and TRBJ1-1, with 8 bases fitting TRBD1. Germline V CDR1 and CDR2: SGHTA, FQGNSA. CDR3 size: 16 residues. The ends lost 4 bases at V and 6 bases at J; junction bases unmatched: 13. The CDR3 here is CASSYRGGLGSSEAFF. In DNA form, the CDR3 reads TGTGCCAGCAGCTACAGGGGGGGCCTCGGGAGTTCTGAAGCTTTCTTT.

V usage is TRBV28 and J usage is TRBJ1-2, with D perhaps TRBD1 (6 bases). This CDR3 contains 14 residues. CDR1 is MDHEN, CDR2 SYDVKM, per germline. Trimming took off 6 bases at V and 0 bases at J, with 11 bases between the two ends. In DNA, the CDR3 is TGTGCCAGCAGACAGGGAGACCCTAACTATGGCTACACCTTC. As protein: CASRQGDPNYGYTF.

J is TRBJ2-2 and V is TRBV2; D remains unclear. Germline assignment: CDR1 SNHLY and CDR2 FYNNEI. This CDR3 has 14 amino acids. Deletions cut 5 bases from V and 7 bases from J, with 14 bases between. CDR3 DNA sequence: TGTGCCAGCAGTTCCGACATGACCAGCGGGGAGCTGTTTTTT. Translating gives CASSSDMTSGELFF.